The rows below give T cell receptor beta chains drawn from one sample of a study of blood T cells in healthy people across ages. From the 5' RACE reads, TCRdb called clonotypes with MiXCR, one entry per CDR3 protein. Here the sample spans about 1.5 million distinct CDR3 sequences, 40% to 45% being singletons. Sequencing was carried out using blood. The receptors shown here come from a young woman in good health. Each CDR3 is given with its conserved first and last residue. A D gene is named only where the DNA matches it firmly. Only part of the rows carry a size: once, few, many, or a class if the clone is expanded.

V gene	D gene	clone size	J gene	CDR3 protein	CDR3 DNA
TRBV7-9	-	few	TRBJ2-7	CASSSFRRGAYEQYF	TGTGCCAGCAGCTCCTTTAGGAGGGGGGCTTACGAGCAGTACTTC
TRBV3-1	-	-	TRBJ2-5	CASSQVRNYKGYQETQYF	TGTGCCAGCAGCCAAGTCAGGAACTATAAGGGGTACCAAGAGACCCAGTACTTC
TRBV4-1	TRBD2	few	TRBJ2-7	CASSRDPGRDEQYF	TGCGCCAGCAGCCGAGATCCAGGGAGGGACGAGCAGTACTTC
TRBV12-3/TRBV12-4	-	once	TRBJ1-1	CASSPLGSSSEAFF	TGTGCCAGCAGTCCGTTGGGGTCCAGTAGTGAAGCTTTCTTT
TRBV29-1	-	few	TRBJ2-7	CSVEDSRASTYNEQYF	TGCAGCGTTGAAGATAGTAGGGCCTCCACCTACAATGAGCAGTACTTC
TRBV7-2	-	few	TRBJ1-1	CASSLGGASKKAFF	TGTGCCAGCAGCTTGGGGGGCGCATCAAAAAAAGCTTTCTTT
TRBV11-2	-	-	TRBJ1-1	CASSYDPGQLTEAFF	TGTGCCAGCAGCTACGATCCGGGACAACTTACTGAAGCTTTCTTT
TRBV29-1	-	-	TRBJ2-5	CSVGYSSQETQYF	TGCAGCGTTGGGTACTCCTCCCAAGAGACCCAGTACTTC
TRBV4-2	-	-	TRBJ2-7	CASSQEAGTTFYEQYF	TGTGCCAGCAGCCAAGAGGCCGGGACCACATTCTACGAGCAGTACTTC
TRBV2	-	few	TRBJ1-2	CASSEALSSIYGYTF	TGTGCCAGCAGTGAAGCGCTGAGTTCAATCTATGGCTACACCTTC
TRBV5-1	TRBD1	few	TRBJ2-1	CASSLQGVDNEQFF	TGCGCCAGCAGCTTACAGGGGGTCGACAATGAGCAGTTCTTC
TRBV11-1	-	few	TRBJ2-1	CASSLARLEQFF	TGTGCCAGCAGCTTAGCTCGTCTTGAGCAGTTCTTC
TRBV28	-	-	TRBJ2-3	CASGPITWPRYF	TGTGCCAGCGGTCCCATAACGTGGCCCCGGTATTTT
TRBV4-3	-	-	TRBJ2-3	CASSQDLALGTDTQYF	TGCGCCAGCAGCCAAGATCTAGCGCTGGGTACAGATACGCAGTATTTT
TRBV6-5	TRBD1	-	TRBJ2-5	CASRTRQGKETQYF	TGTGCCAGCAGAACCCGACAGGGAAAAGAGACCCAGTACTTC
TRBV4-3	-	many	TRBJ2-1	CASSQDLLGEQFF	TGCGCCAGCAGCCAAGATCTTTTAGGCGAGCAGTTCTTC
TRBV9	TRBD1	-	TRBJ2-5	CASSLRQGSLETQYF	TGTGCCAGCAGCCTCCGACAGGGGTCATTGGAGACCCAGTACTTC
TRBV25-1	TRBD2	few	TRBJ2-5	CASSSGAGDLQETQYF	TGTGCCAGCAGTAGTGGGGCGGGGGACCTCCAAGAGACCCAGTACTTC
TRBV6-2/TRBV6-3	-	-	TRBJ1-1	CASSWLQGNTEAFF	TGTGCCAGCAGTTGGTTACAGGGTAACACTGAAGCTTTCTTT
TRBV7-9	-	few	TRBJ1-2	CASSSRAPEDGYTF	TGTGCCAGCAGCTCTCGGGCGCCCGAGGATGGCTACACCTTC
TRBV20-1	TRBD2	-	TRBJ2-3	CSASRTSGGTDTQYF	TGCAGTGCTAGCCGGACTAGCGGGGGAACAGATACGCAGTATTTT
TRBV7-9	TRBD2	-	TRBJ2-7	CASSLVSGTSGNEQYF	TGTGCCAGCAGCTTAGTTAGCGGGACTAGCGGCAATGAGCAGTACTTC
TRBV4-3	-	-	TRBJ2-7	CASGLWGKSYEQYF	TGCGCCAGCGGCCTTTGGGGGAAATCCTACGAGCAGTACTTC
TRBV11-3	-	few	TRBJ2-7	CASSPRGAAGYEQYF	TGTGCCAGCAGCCCCCGGGGAGCAGCTGGCTACGAGCAGTACTTC
TRBV30	-	once	TRBJ1-5	CAWSPGPGQPQHF	TGTGCCTGGAGTCCGGGACCTGGCCAGCCCCAGCATTTT
TRBV27	-	few	TRBJ2-1	CATKEWIGDEQFF	TGTGCCACTAAGGAGTGGATAGGGGATGAGCAGTTCTTC
TRBV7-2	TRBD1	-	TRBJ1-1	CASSLVAGGRNTEAFF	TGTGCCAGCAGCTTAGTGGCAGGGGGCAGGAACACTGAAGCTTTCTTT
TRBV5-1	-	-	TRBJ1-6	CASSLDPGARNSPLHF	TGCGCCAGCAGCTTGGATCCAGGGGCCCGAAATTCACCCCTCCACTTT
TRBV13	-	-	TRBJ1-1	CASKGPGTVNTEAFF	TGTGCCAGCAAGGGGCCCGGGACGGTGAACACTGAAGCTTTCTTT
TRBV14	-	-	TRBJ2-1	CASSQVGGYVNEQFF	TGTGCCAGCAGCCAAGTAGGGGGATACGTAAATGAGCAGTTCTTC
TRBV27	-	-	TRBJ2-1	CASSLTGSQQFF	TGTGCCAGCAGTTTAACTGGTTCTCAGCAGTTCTTC
TRBV6-5	TRBD2	-	TRBJ2-3	CASIGRGDTDTQYF	TGTGCCAGCATTGGGAGGGGTGATACAGATACGCAGTATTTT
TRBV27	-	-	TRBJ2-1	CASSWSVGHNEQFF	TGTGCCAGCAGTTGGAGCGTGGGTCACAATGAGCAGTTCTTC
TRBV7-8	TRBD2	-	TRBJ2-2	CASSSLREPTRTYTGELFF	TGTGCCAGCAGCTCGTTGCGGGAGCCGACACGCACTTACACCGGGGAGCTGTTTTTT
TRBV20-1	-	-	TRBJ2-3	CSAPDGPTDTQYF	TGCAGTGCTCCGGACGGACCCACAGATACGCAGTATTTT
TRBV20-1	-	-	TRBJ1-5	CSAIAGTSNQPQHF	TGCAGTGCTATTGCCGGGACTAGCAATCAGCCCCAGCATTTT
TRBV10-3	-	-	TRBJ2-7	CAISDVSSYEQYF	TGTGCCATCAGTGATGTGAGCTCCTACGAGCAGTACTTC
TRBV2	TRBD2	few	TRBJ2-3	CASRLGLAGPDTQYF	TGTGCCAGCAGGTTGGGACTAGCGGGCCCCGATACGCAGTATTTT
TRBV27	-	-	TRBJ2-1	CASSDRIFNEQFF	TGTGCCAGCAGTGACCGCATTTTCAATGAGCAGTTCTTC
TRBV20-1	TRBD2	few	TRBJ2-1	CSVRIAGASSYNEQFF	TGCAGCGTGCGCATAGCGGGAGCTAGCTCCTACAATGAGCAGTTCTTC
TRBV3-1	TRBD1	-	TRBJ1-5	CASSPGTVELEPQHF	TGTGCCAGCAGCCCCGGGACAGTGGAACTAGAGCCCCAGCATTTT
TRBV29-1	TRBD1	-	TRBJ2-3	CSASGTVRDTQYF	TGCAGCGCCTCCGGGACAGTTCGAGATACGCAGTATTTT
TRBV7-2	-	-	TRBJ2-7	CASSQGAYYEQYF	TGTGCCAGCAGCCAAGGGGCGTACTATGAGCAGTACTTC
TRBV7-9	-	few	TRBJ2-7	CAGSWAGSTYEQYF	TGTGCCGGCAGCTGGGCAGGATCCACCTACGAGCAGTACTTC
TRBV27	TRBD2	-	TRBJ2-7	CASRILAGGRYEQYF	TGTGCCAGCAGAATACTAGCGGGGGGGCGATACGAGCAGTACTTC
TRBV20-1	-	-	TRBJ2-2	CSARDWATNTGELFF	TGCAGTGCTAGAGACTGGGCCACGAACACCGGGGAGCTGTTTTTT
TRBV20-1	-	few	TRBJ2-1	CSARPYAGRGSYNEQFF	TGCAGTGCTAGACCCTATGCGGGGCGAGGGTCCTACAATGAGCAGTTCTTC
TRBV5-4	-	-	TRBJ2-4	CASSNRTRAKNIQYF	TGTGCCAGCAGCAACCGGACACGAGCCAAAAACATTCAGTACTTC
TRBV6-2/TRBV6-3	-	-	TRBJ2-7	CASSYRFFGGKASYEQYF	TGTGCCAGCAGTTATCGGTTCTTTGGCGGGAAAGCCTCCTACGAGCAGTACTTC
TRBV5-6	TRBD1	-	TRBJ2-1	CASSLGVGTGWNEQFF	TGTGCCAGCAGCTTGGGGGTTGGGACAGGGTGGAATGAGCAGTTCTTC
TRBV6-5	-	-	TRBJ1-2	CAHKRGREGGYTF	TGTGCCCACAAGCGAGGGAGGGAGGGAGGCTACACCTTC
TRBV11-2	-	few	TRBJ2-5	CASSVQGHQETQYF	TGTGCCAGCAGCGTTCAGGGGCACCAAGAGACCCAGTACTTC
TRBV4-3	-	-	TRBJ1-1	CASSQDLRGDSEAFF	TGCGCCAGCAGCCAAGATTTAAGGGGCGACTCTGAAGCTTTCTTT